This T cell receptor (beta chain) was captured by sequencing in a study of blood T cell repertoires in COVID-19. For the study at large: Italy, Spain and the United States were the sources of the convalescent and acute COVID-19 samples. Nucleic acid was either cDNA or gDNA, and it came from T cells, B-cell-depleted T cells, or PBMCs.

In the source study's methods: Estimated nucleated cell counts came from reference gene primer amplification. Profiled with immunoSEQ multiplex PCR; TCRdb holds only in-frame clones, not every one. Clone size and V and J calls were adopted from that table, with D and trimming inferred from the DNA. The table lists about 220,000 clones, about 80% of them singletons. Per germline, CDR1 SGHTA and CDR2 FQGNSA. The CDR3 sequence is 15 residues long. Trimming took 5 bases from V and 8 from J; bases not matched to a gene: 12. The receptor was derived from a woman aged 55 to 70 with acute or convalescent COVID-19. Material: peripheral blood. This rearrangement joins TRBV7-2 to TRBJ1-2; 9 nucleotides align to TRBD1. The CDR3 DNA is TGTGCCAGCAGCACCCAACCGGGACAGGGAAGCGGCTACACCTTC. Protein product: CASSTQPGQGSGYTF.